These 12 T cell receptor beta chains were all obtained from the same sample, sequenced in a study of T-cell memory formation after mild COVID-19 listed by TCRdb under 2021. The library came from 5' RACE. The reads were generated on an Illumina NovaSeq 6000. In-frame beta chains were kept once TCRdb had trimmed the public reads at Q25 with fastp and called clones with MiXCR. Every distinct CDR3 protein forms one entry, paired with its most common genes and DNA. This sample comprises roughly 350,000 distinct CDR3 sequences, around a fifth of them detected only once. The ten largest clones take up under 15% of the sample. Sequenced: PBMCs or a T cell subset sorted from them (not recorded which). These receptors all stem from an adult woman who had mild COVID-19 (a few samples of this study predate the infection). The sample titles of this study are shuffled in the database, so cell type and time point are left out; the donor was told from shared clones.

This clonotype was counted only a few times. This chain uses TRBV7-9 with TRBJ2-7; no reliable D call. Germline lookup yields CDR1 SEHNR and CDR2 FQNEAQ (reference sequence). This CDR3 contains 16 residues. V was cut by 6 bases and J by 0 bases, with 18 bases left in between. The CDR3 here is CASRPEPGRNSYEQYF. CDR3 nucleotides: TGTGCCAGCAGACCTGAACCGGGCCGGAACTCCTACGAGCAGTACTTC.

CDR3 protein: CASGRGQNYNEQFF. For the CDR3, the DNA is TGTGCCAGCGGCCGGGGACAGAACTACAATGAGCAGTTCTTC. The genes are TRBV7-2 and TRBJ2-1; TRBD1 agrees at 7 bases. Germline V gene data show CDR1 as SGHTA and CDR2 as FQGNSA. The CDR3 runs 14 residues. The trim removed 8 bases at V and 3 bases at J, leaving 7 bases unmatched.

The table lists this clonotype with a few counts. V gene TRBV5-1 combines with J gene TRBJ1-6, with TRBD1 matching over 11 bases. CDR3 length equals 15 residues. Trimming took 4 bases from V and 9 from J; bases not matched to a gene: 6. CDR1 is SGHRS and CDR2 is YFSETQ in the germline V gene. The CDR3 is CASSNGQGAGSPLHF. The CDR3 DNA reads TGCGCCAGCAGCAACGGACAGGGGGCCGGTTCACCCCTCCACTTT. Full variable domain (missing parts from reference TRBV5-1 and TRBJ1-6): KAGVTQTPRYLIKTRGQQVTLSCSPISGHRSVSWYQQTPGQGLQFLFEYFSETQRNKGNFPGRFSGRQFSNSRSEMNVSTLELGDSALYLCASSNGQGAGSPLHFGNGTRLTVT.

V usage is TRBV11-3 and J usage is TRBJ2-1, with 9 bases aligning to TRBD1. CDR1 is SGHNT, CDR2 YENEEA, per germline. The junction had 9 bases not matched to a gene; V was cut back by 5 bases and J by 7 bases. The CDR3 totals 15 residues. CDR3 nucleotides: TGTGCCAGCAGCATGGGACAGGGATCGTGGAATGAGCAGTTCTTC. As protein: CASSMGQGSWNEQFF.

The rearrangement links TRBV11-3 to TRBJ2-7; D remains ambiguous. This CDR3 contains 12 residues. Per the germline V gene, CDR1 is SGHNT and CDR2 is YENEEA. V lost 10 bases, J lost 2 bases, and 12 bases lay in between. CDR3 sequence: CATPEGPYEQYF. The CDR3 coding sequence is TGTGCCACGCCGGAAGGCCCCTACGAGCAGTACTTC.

This sequence joins TRBV20-1 and TRBJ2-1, with 14 bases matching TRBD2. This CDR3 has 16 residues. The V and J ends lost 6 bases and 3 bases, in that order; junction bases with no gene match: 7. Germline V lookup: CDR1 DFQATT, CDR2 SNEGSKA (reference sequence). The CDR3 region has the DNA TGCAGTGCCAAAGGGACTAGCGGGAGTGGCTACAATGAGCAGTTCTTC. This gives the protein CSAKGTSGSGYNEQFF.

The V call is TRBV27, the J call TRBJ1-1, with a tentative D call TRBD1 (5 bases). The V and J ends lost 4 bases and 5 bases respectively, with 17 bases between them. CDR1 is MNHEY, CDR2 SMNVEV, per germline (reference sequence). The CDR3 runs 15 residues. The CDR3 DNA follows: TGTGCCAGCAGTTCGGTTGGGACCCTGGGAACTGAAGCTTTCTTT. The encoded protein is CASSSVGTLGTEAFF.

This chain links TRBV29-1 with TRBJ1-2; perhaps TRBD1 as D (5 bases). The CDR3 consists of 11 residues. The germline V gene encodes CDR1 SQVTM and CDR2 ANQGSEA. The germline V and J ends were trimmed by 7 bases and 4 bases, with 10 bases remaining between them. In nucleotides, the CDR3 is TGCAGCGATCAGGGTCCCTATGGCTACACCTTC. This sequence encodes CSDQGPYGYTF.

A few counts support this clonotype. J is TRBJ1-2 and V is TRBV6-2 or TRBV6-3; D may be TRBD1 (5 bases). CDR1 is MNHEY, CDR2 SVGEGT, per germline. V was clipped by 3 bases and J by 5 bases, with 22 bases between them. CDR3 size: 17 residues. DNA for the CDR3: TGTGCCAGCAGTTATTCCGGGACTCTACTCCGGGCGTATGGCTACACCTTC. Residues: CASSYSGTLLRAYGYTF.

A few counts support this clonotype. The J gene is TRBJ2-6, the V gene TRBV6-2 or TRBV6-3; D is ambiguous. CDR3 length equals 18 residues. Germline loops: CDR1 MNHEY, CDR2 SVGEGT. V shed 2 bases and J shed 0 bases, with 14 bases lying between them. The CDR3 region is CASSYIRLLSSGANVLTF. In DNA form, the CDR3 reads TGTGCCAGCAGTTACATACGGCTCCTTAGCTCTGGGGCCAACGTCCTGACTTTC.

This clonotype showed up just a few times. The chain links TRBV3-1 to TRBJ2-1, with D possibly being TRBD2 (6 bases). The germline CDR1 and CDR2 sequences are LGHDT and YNNKEL (reference sequence). V was trimmed by 4 bases and J by 8 bases, leaving 21 bases between them. There are 16 residues in the CDR3. DNA for the CDR3: TGTGCCAGCAGCCTCGCCGCTAGCGTCCTTTATTATGAGCAGTTCTTC. Its translation: CASSLAASVLYYEQFF.

This clonotype was seen a handful of times. This chain joins TRBV4-1 and TRBJ2-3; TRBD2 agrees at 9 bases. V gave up 3 bases and J gave up 1 base; unmatched junction bases: 8. Looked up from germline, CDR1 is MGHRA and CDR2 is YSYEKL. The CDR3 totals 17 residues. The CDR3: CASSQGPAGGRTDTQYF. CDR3 DNA sequence: TGCGCCAGCAGCCAGGGTCCAGCGGGGGGACGCACAGATACGCAGTATTTT.